The clone carrying this TCR beta chain occurred a few times. Its specificity is not known. The cDNA had a unique molecular identifier and a template-switch universal primer site. TCRdb reprocessed the 5' RACE reads via MiXCR and lists one record per CDR3 protein. In the table there are 570,000 or so distinct CDR3 sequences, 9.5% to 10% of which are singletons. This sample was included in a study of identical twins. Overall study results and limits: Alpha sequences that were out-of-frame and twin-shared showed an excess of low generation probability. Models, which agreed with sharing between unrelated individuals, nonetheless underestimated the out-of-frame TCR alpha sharing seen in monozygotic twins.

Looked up from germline, CDR1 is MDHEN and CDR2 is SYDVKM. CDR3 size: 16 residues. Trimming removed 4 bases from V and 5 bases from J; junction bases left unmatched: 7. Another study also made use of these data, one on yellow fever vaccine responses in identical twins. As reported in that work: Vaccine T cell responses of twins reportedly seemed partly convergent and partly personalized.

The sample taken for sequencing was PBMCs. This receptor was identified in a woman aged 18 to 35 in good health. The chain couples TRBV28 to TRBJ2-2, with 10 bases fitting TRBD2. CDR3 in amino acids: CASSYSGRSQTGELFF. For the CDR3, the DNA is TGTGCCAGCAGTTATAGCGGGAGGTCGCAAACCGGGGAGCTGTTTTTT.